The rows below give T cell receptor beta chains drawn from one sample of a study of cytomegalovirus exposure and HLA in healthy donors. Only in-frame clones appear in the TCRdb table, and some are missing; sequencing was by immunoSEQ multiplex PCR. The data contain around 200,000 clones, about 59% of them singletons. Sequenced: PBMCs. These receptor sequences come from a man aged 35 to 55 in good health and CMV-seronegative. The CDR3 runs from the conserved cysteine through the conserved F or W. The D gene is left open where the match is weak. Size is stated for part of the rows, as once, few or many counts, or as a class when the clone is expanded.

J gene	V gene	clone size	D gene	CDR3 protein	CDR3 DNA
TRBJ2-1	TRBV25-1	NA	TRBD2	CASSEPASGGHEQFF	TGTGCCAGCAGTGAGCCGGCTAGCGGGGGTCATGAGCAGTTCTTC
TRBJ2-1	TRBV10-3	NA	TRBD2	CAISESMAGAVNEQFF	TGTGCCATCAGTGAGTCGATGGCGGGAGCGGTCAATGAGCAGTTCTTC
TRBJ2-3	TRBV5-1	NA	TRBD2	CASSSSGSSFTDTQYF	TGCGCCAGCAGTTCTAGCGGGAGCTCGTTTACAGATACGCAGTATTTT
TRBJ2-2	TRBV2	NA	NA	CASSEARENTGELFF	TGTGCCAGCAGCGAAGCCAGGGAAAACACCGGGGAGCTGTTTTTT
TRBJ2-3	TRBV29-1	NA	TRBD2	CSVEPTSGSTDTQYF	TGCAGCGTTGAACCCACTAGCGGTAGCACAGATACGCAGTATTTT
TRBJ1-1	TRBV5-1	few	TRBD1	CASSSWTGENTEAFF	TGCGCCAGCAGCTCATGGACAGGGGAGAACACTGAAGCTTTCTTT
TRBJ2-2	TRBV5-6	NA	TRBD2	CASSFTSGVYTGELFF	TGTGCCAGCAGCTTTACTAGCGGGGTTTACACCGGGGAGCTGTTTTTT
TRBJ2-2	TRBV4-1	NA	NA	CASSQARGAGTGELFF	TGCGCCAGCAGCCAAGCCAGGGGTGCGGGCACCGGGGAGCTGTTTTTT
TRBJ2-7	TRBV27	NA	TRBD1	CASSPRTGTYEQYF	TGTGCCAGCAGTCCTCGGACAGGGACCTACGAGCAGTACTTC
TRBJ2-1	TRBV29-1	NA	TRBD1	CSVGQGAGNEQFF	TGCAGCGTTGGTCAGGGGGCGGGCAATGAGCAGTTCTTC
TRBJ1-2	TRBV4-3	NA	TRBD1	CASSQGGQGWSGYTF	TGCGCCAGCAGCCAAGGGGGACAGGGCTGGTCTGGCTACACCTTC
TRBJ1-5	TRBV19	once	TRBD1	CASSMETTGYNQPQHF	TGTGCCAGTAGTATGGAAACGACAGGGTACAATCAGCCCCAGCATTTT
TRBJ2-1	TRBV11-3	once	NA	CASSGQDNEQFF	TGTGCCAGCAGCGGTCAGGACAATGAGCAGTTCTTC
TRBJ1-2	TRBV10-3	NA	NA	CAISERQDNYGYTF	TGTGCCATCAGTGAGCGACAGGATAACTATGGCTACACCTTC
TRBJ2-6	TRBV27	few	NA	CASSLFSSGANVLTF	TGTGCCAGCAGTTTATTCTCCTCTGGGGCCAACGTCCTGACTTTC
TRBJ1-2	TRBV6-1	NA	NA	CASSAQGPYGYTF	TGTGCCAGCAGTGCTCAGGGCCCCTATGGCTACACCTTC
TRBJ2-1	TRBV28	NA	NA	CASSLLRYNEQFF	TGTGCCAGCAGTTTACTCAGGTACAATGAGCAGTTCTTC
TRBJ2-5	TRBV25-1	NA	NA	CASRAREKETQYF	TGTGCCAGCAGGGCCCGGGAGAAAGAGACCCAGTACTTC
TRBJ2-2	TRBV6-5	NA	TRBD2	CASSWRDSGGAGELFF	TGTGCCAGCAGTTGGCGGGATAGCGGGGGGGCCGGGGAGCTGTTTTTT
TRBJ2-2	TRBV7-8	few	TRBD1	CASSSSGTADTGELFF	TGTGCCAGCAGCTCCTCCGGGACAGCAGACACCGGGGAGCTGTTTTTT
TRBJ2-1	TRBV23-1	few	NA	CATQGICNEQFF	TGCGCCACGCAGGGTATTTGCAATGAGCAGTTCTTC
TRBJ1-2	TRBV15	NA	NA	CATSRGGGGIYGYTF	TGTGCCACCAGCAGGGGGGGCGGGGGGATCTATGGCTACACCTTC
TRBJ2-1	TRBV7-2	NA	TRBD2	CASSLVRLAGGVGQFF	TGTGCCAGCAGCTTAGTGAGACTAGCGGGAGGGGTAGGGCAGTTCTTC
TRBJ2-1	TRBV5-3	NA	NA	CANPRDPPPRSSYNEQFF	TGTGCCAATCCGAGGGATCCTCCCCCGAGGAGCTCCTACAATGAGCAGTTCTTC
TRBJ1-1	TRBV25-1	NA	NA	CASSLQGTEAFF	TGTGCCAGCAGCCTACAGGGAACTGAAGCTTTCTTT
TRBJ1-2	TRBV6-5	NA	TRBD1	CASTRRQGLGNGYTF	TGTGCCAGCACCCGTCGACAGGGCCTTGGTAATGGCTACACCTTC
TRBJ2-5	TRBV5-4	NA	TRBD1	CASSRTGYVETQYF	TGTGCCAGCAGCCGGACAGGGTATGTGGAGACCCAGTACTTC
TRBJ2-7	TRBV14	NA	NA	CASSQELDYEQYF	TGTGCCAGCAGCCAAGAACTAGACTACGAGCAGTACTTC
TRBJ2-7	TRBV27	NA	NA	CASSLGEDYEQYF	TGTGCCAGCAGTTTGGGGGAGGACTACGAGCAGTACTTC
TRBJ2-5	TRBV19	NA	TRBD2	CASSMGGETQYF	TGTGCCAGTAGTATGGGGGGGGAGACCCAGTACTTC
TRBJ1-1	TRBV4-3	NA	NA	CASSQDAGAVTEAFF	TGCGCCAGCAGCCAAGATGCGGGGGCAGTAACTGAAGCTTTCTTT